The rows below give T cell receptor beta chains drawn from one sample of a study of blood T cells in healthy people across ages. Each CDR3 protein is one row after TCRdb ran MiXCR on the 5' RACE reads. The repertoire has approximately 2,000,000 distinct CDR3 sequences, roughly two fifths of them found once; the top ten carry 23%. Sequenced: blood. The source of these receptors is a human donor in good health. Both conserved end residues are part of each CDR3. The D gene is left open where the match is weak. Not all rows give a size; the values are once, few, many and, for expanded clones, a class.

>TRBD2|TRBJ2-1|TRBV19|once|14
CASASGGDWNEQFF
TGTGCCAGTGCGAGCGGGGGGGATTGGAATGAGCAGTTCTTC
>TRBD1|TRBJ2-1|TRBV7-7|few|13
CASSDGQANEQFF
TGTGCCAGCAGCGACGGACAGGCTAATGAGCAGTTCTTC
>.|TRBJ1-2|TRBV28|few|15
CASSSDSGVSYGYTF
TGTGCCAGCAGTTCCGACAGTGGGGTGAGCTATGGCTACACCTTC
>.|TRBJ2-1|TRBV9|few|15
CASSVGLSSCNEQFF
TGTGCCAGCAGCGTAGGCCTTAGCTCCTGCAATGAGCAGTTCTTC
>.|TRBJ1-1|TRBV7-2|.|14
CASSFLLGSSEAFF
TGTGCCAGCAGCTTCTTGTTGGGGAGCTCTGAAGCTTTCTTT
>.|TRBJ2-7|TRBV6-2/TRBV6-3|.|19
CASIDGTQQGSQNTYEQYF
TGTGCCAGCATAGATGGGACCCAACAGGGAAGCCAGAACACCTACGAGCAGTACTTC
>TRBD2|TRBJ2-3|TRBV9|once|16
CASSDGRAGGPDTQYF
TGTGCCAGCAGCGACGGACGAGCGGGGGGCCCGGATACGCAGTATTTT
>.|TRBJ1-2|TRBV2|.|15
CASSERMGRAYGYTF
TGTGCCAGCAGTGAACGGATGGGGAGAGCCTATGGCTACACCTTC
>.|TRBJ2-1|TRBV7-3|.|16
CAGSPWAGQGYNEQFF
TGTGCCGGCAGCCCATGGGCGGGACAAGGGTACAATGAGCAGTTCTTC
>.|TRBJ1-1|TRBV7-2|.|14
CASSLLSGSTEAFF
TGTGCCAGCAGCTTATTGTCAGGGAGCACTGAAGCTTTCTTT
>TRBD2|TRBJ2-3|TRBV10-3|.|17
CAISSGTSGGATDARYF
TGTGCCATTTCCTCCGGGACTAGCGGGGGGGCAACAGATGCGCGGTATTTT
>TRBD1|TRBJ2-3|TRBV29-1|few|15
CSVEVRTGGPDTQYF
TGCAGCGTTGAAGTCAGAACAGGGGGACCCGATACGCAGTATTTT
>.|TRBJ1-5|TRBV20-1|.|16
CSAQRGTPYSNQPQHF
TGCAGTGCACAGCGGGGCACCCCATATAGCAATCAGCCCCAGCATTTT
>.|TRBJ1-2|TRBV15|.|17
CATSRPGDLAPNYGYTF
TGTGCCACCAGCCGCCCCGGGGATCTCGCTCCTAACTATGGCTACACCTTC
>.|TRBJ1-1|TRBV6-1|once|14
CASIGDTKATEAFF
TGTGCCAGCATTGGGGACACAAAAGCCACTGAAGCTTTCTTT
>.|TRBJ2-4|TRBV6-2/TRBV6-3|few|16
CASSDGLVLAKNIQYF
TGTGCCAGCAGTGACGGACTGGTGCTAGCCAAAAACATTCAGTACTTC
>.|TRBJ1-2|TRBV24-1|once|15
CATSDSRRDFSGYTF
TGTGCCACCAGTGATAGCCGAAGGGACTTTTCAGGCTACACCTTC
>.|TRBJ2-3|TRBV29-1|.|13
CSTSPTGTDTQYF
TGCAGCACCTCCCCGACGGGCACAGATACGCAGTATTTT
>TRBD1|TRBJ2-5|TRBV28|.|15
CASSRTGVGEETQYF
TGTGCCAGCAGCCGGACAGGGGTCGGGGAAGAGACCCAGTACTTC
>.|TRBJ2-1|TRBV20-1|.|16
CSARSLGGAPNDEQFF
TGCAGTGCTAGATCTCTGGGGGGGGCGCCTAACGATGAGCAGTTCTTC
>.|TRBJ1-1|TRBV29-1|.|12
CSVVVVNTEAFF
TGCAGCGTGGTAGTAGTGAACACTGAAGCTTTCTTT
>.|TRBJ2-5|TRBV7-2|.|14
CASSSPGGDETQYF
TGTGCCAGCAGCTCTCCAGGGGGGGATGAGACCCAGTACTTC
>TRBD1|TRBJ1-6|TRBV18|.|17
CASSPIGPGGSGSPLHF
TGTGCCAGCTCACCTATAGGCCCAGGGGGCTCTGGTTCACCCCTCCACTTT
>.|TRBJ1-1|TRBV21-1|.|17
CASSKGWGLPGNTEAFF
TGTGCCAGCAGCAAGGGATGGGGTTTACCAGGGAACACTGAAGCTTTCTTT
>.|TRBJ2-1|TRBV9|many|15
CASSATESSYNEQFF
TGTGCCAGCAGCGCGACAGAGAGCTCCTACAATGAGCAGTTCTTC
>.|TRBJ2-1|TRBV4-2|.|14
CASSQDYRYDEQFF
TGTGCCAGCAGCCAAGACTACAGGTACGATGAGCAGTTCTTC
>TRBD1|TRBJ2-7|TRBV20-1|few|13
CSATQDRDYEQYF
TGCAGTGCCACTCAGGACAGGGATTACGAGCAGTACTTC
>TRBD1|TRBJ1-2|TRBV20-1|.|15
CSASTTGTGAYGYTF
TGCAGTGCTAGCACTACCGGGACAGGGGCCTATGGCTACACCTTC
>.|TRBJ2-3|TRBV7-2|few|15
CASSLVPWGADTQYF
TGTGCCAGCAGCTTAGTACCGTGGGGGGCAGATACGCAGTATTTT
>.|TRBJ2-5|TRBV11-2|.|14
CASSRPRGGDTQYF
TGTGCCAGCAGTCGCCCCAGGGGCGGGGATACCCAGTACTTC
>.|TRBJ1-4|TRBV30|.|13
CAWSLTTNEKLFF
TGTGCCTGGTCACTCACAACTAATGAGAAACTGTTTTTT
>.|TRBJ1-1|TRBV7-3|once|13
CASSLYEATEAFF
TGTGCCAGCAGCTTATACGAGGCCACTGAAGCTTTCTTT
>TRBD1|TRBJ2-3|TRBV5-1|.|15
CASRSSGGSTGTQYF
TGCGCCAGCAGATCCTCAGGGGGCTCCACAGGTACGCAGTATTTT